Listed below are T cell receptor beta chains from one sample, sequenced in a study of T cells in Graves' hyperthyroidism and ophthalmopathy. TCRdb recomputed calls from the multiplex PCR reads with MiXCR, one row per CDR3 protein. The sample shows 400,000 to 500,000 distinct CDR3 sequences, approximately 13% of them seen only once. The material sequenced was blood. The receptors here all came from a woman aged 18 to 35 with Graves' hyperthyroidism. CDR3s include the opening cysteine and the closing phenylalanine or tryptophan. A D gene is named only where the DNA matches it firmly. Size is omitted from some rows. Given values are once, few, many or a class for expanded clones.

D gene: TRBD2; clone size: many; CDR3 length: 16; J gene: TRBJ2-7; V gene: TRBV2; CDR3 protein: CASSYPIAGGAYEQYF; CDR3 DNA: TGTGCCAGCAGTTACCCCATAGCGGGAGGAGCCTACGAGCAGTACTTC
D gene: .; clone size: .; CDR3 length: 15; J gene: TRBJ1-2; V gene: TRBV28; CDR3 protein: CASSLRGGRVYGYTF; CDR3 DNA: TGTGCCAGCAGTTTAAGGGGGGGGCGCGTCTATGGCTACACCTTC
D gene: .; clone size: many; CDR3 length: 13; J gene: TRBJ1-2; V gene: TRBV30; CDR3 protein: CACWDRANYGYTF; CDR3 DNA: TGTGCCTGTTGGGACCGAGCTAACTATGGCTACACCTTC
D gene: .; clone size: .; CDR3 length: 13; J gene: TRBJ2-2; V gene: TRBV5-1; CDR3 protein: CASSAGDIGELFF; CDR3 DNA: TGCGCCAGCAGCGCCGGGGATATCGGGGAGCTGTTTTTT
D gene: .; clone size: few; CDR3 length: 15; J gene: TRBJ2-3; V gene: TRBV11-2; CDR3 protein: CASSYSFSRADTQYF; CDR3 DNA: TGTGCCAGCAGTTACTCGTTCTCGAGAGCAGATACGCAGTATTTT
D gene: .; clone size: .; CDR3 length: 15; J gene: TRBJ2-5; V gene: TRBV5-1; CDR3 protein: CASSLGIGGPETQYF; CDR3 DNA: TGCGCCAGCAGCTTGGGAATAGGAGGGCCAGAGACCCAGTACTTC
D gene: .; clone size: many; CDR3 length: 15; J gene: TRBJ1-5; V gene: TRBV2; CDR3 protein: CASSDRTGGNQPQHF; CDR3 DNA: TGTGCCAGCAGTGACAGAACCGGCGGAAATCAGCCCCAGCATTTT
D gene: TRBD1; clone size: many; CDR3 length: 14; J gene: TRBJ2-7; V gene: TRBV2; CDR3 protein: CASSEQGAFDEQYF; CDR3 DNA: TGTGCCAGCAGTGAACAGGGGGCCTTCGACGAGCAGTACTTC
D gene: .; clone size: many; CDR3 length: 17; J gene: TRBJ1-2; V gene: TRBV3-1; CDR3 protein: CASSQQYHRASNYGYTF; CDR3 DNA: TGTGCCAGCAGCCAACAATATCATCGGGCCAGTAACTATGGCTACACCTTC
D gene: .; clone size: .; CDR3 length: 10; J gene: TRBJ2-7; V gene: TRBV20-1; CDR3 protein: CSVAGGEQYF; CDR3 DNA: TGCAGCGTGGCAGGGGGGGAGCAGTACTTC
D gene: .; clone size: .; CDR3 length: 16; J gene: TRBJ2-7; V gene: TRBV20-1; CDR3 protein: CSAHTPLPSDSYEQYF; CDR3 DNA: TGCAGTGCGCACACCCCACTGCCTAGCGACTCCTACGAGCAGTACTTC
D gene: .; clone size: many; CDR3 length: 14; J gene: TRBJ1-5; V gene: TRBV12-3/TRBV12-4; CDR3 protein: CASSLAGNNQPQHF; CDR3 DNA: TGTGCCAGCAGTTTAGCAGGGAACAATCAGCCCCAGCATTTT
D gene: .; clone size: many; CDR3 length: 13; J gene: TRBJ2-5; V gene: TRBV29-1; CDR3 protein: CSVEGLRVQTQYF; CDR3 DNA: TGCAGCGTTGAAGGGCTAAGGGTGCAGACCCAGTACTTC
D gene: TRBD1; clone size: few; CDR3 length: 13; J gene: TRBJ1-5; V gene: TRBV19; CDR3 protein: CASSGTDNQPQHF; CDR3 DNA: TGTGCCAGTAGCGGGACAGATAATCAGCCCCAGCATTTT
D gene: .; clone size: many; CDR3 length: 13; J gene: TRBJ2-7; V gene: TRBV30; CDR3 protein: CAWSVINLSEQYF; CDR3 DNA: TGTGCCTGGAGTGTGATTAATCTCTCCGAGCAGTACTTC
D gene: .; clone size: few; CDR3 length: 12; J gene: TRBJ1-2; V gene: TRBV5-4; CDR3 protein: CASNKQGYGYTF; CDR3 DNA: TGTGCCAGCAACAAACAGGGCTACGGCTACACCTTC
D gene: TRBD2; clone size: many; CDR3 length: 16; J gene: TRBJ2-7; V gene: TRBV28; CDR3 protein: CASRPLASGRASEQYF; CDR3 DNA: TGTGCCAGCAGGCCCCTGGCTAGCGGGAGGGCCTCCGAGCAGTACTTC
D gene: .; clone size: many; CDR3 length: 11; J gene: TRBJ1-2; V gene: TRBV20-1; CDR3 protein: CSARLDYGYTF; CDR3 DNA: TGCAGTGCTCGACTTGACTATGGCTACACCTTC
D gene: .; clone size: many; CDR3 length: 16; J gene: TRBJ1-5; V gene: TRBV24-1; CDR3 protein: CATSDSGRASNQPQHF; CDR3 DNA: TGTGCCACCAGTGATTCTGGCAGGGCGAGCAATCAGCCCCAGCATTTT
D gene: .; clone size: .; CDR3 length: 13; J gene: TRBJ2-1; V gene: TRBV25-1; CDR3 protein: CASKGASYNEQFF; CDR3 DNA: TGTGCCAGCAAAGGAGCCTCCTACAATGAGCAGTTCTTC
D gene: TRBD2; clone size: .; CDR3 length: 15; J gene: TRBJ2-3; V gene: TRBV6-2/TRBV6-3; CDR3 protein: CASSYGLAGADTQYF; CDR3 DNA: TGTGCCAGCAGTTACGGGCTAGCGGGAGCAGATACGCAGTATTTT
D gene: .; clone size: few; CDR3 length: 13; J gene: TRBJ2-2; V gene: TRBV6-1; CDR3 protein: CASLGSITGELFF; CDR3 DNA: TGTGCCAGCTTAGGCAGTATCACCGGGGAGCTGTTTTTT
D gene: TRBD2; clone size: many; CDR3 length: 18; J gene: TRBJ2-1; V gene: TRBV7-9; CDR3 protein: CASSSTRLAGGSYNEQFF; CDR3 DNA: TGTGCCAGCAGCTCAACCAGGCTAGCGGGAGGGTCCTACAATGAGCAGTTCTTC
D gene: TRBD2; clone size: .; CDR3 length: 15; J gene: TRBJ2-3; V gene: TRBV9; CDR3 protein: CASSLQAGDADTQYF; CDR3 DNA: TGTGCCAGCAGCCTCCAAGCGGGAGACGCAGATACGCAGTATTTT
D gene: TRBD2; clone size: few; CDR3 length: 16; J gene: TRBJ2-1; V gene: TRBV18; CDR3 protein: CASSGIAGGPSNEQFF; CDR3 DNA: TGTGCCAGCTCGGGGATAGCGGGAGGGCCGAGCAATGAGCAGTTCTTC
D gene: .; clone size: .; CDR3 length: 17; J gene: TRBJ2-7; V gene: TRBV5-5; CDR3 protein: CASSLAFLQGSSYEQYF; CDR3 DNA: TGTGCCAGCAGCTTGGCCTTTCTACAGGGCAGCTCCTACGAGCAGTACTTC
D gene: .; clone size: many; CDR3 length: 15; J gene: TRBJ1-1; V gene: TRBV7-6; CDR3 protein: CASSLERTSNTEAFF; CDR3 DNA: TGTGCCAGCAGCTTAGAGCGTACCTCCAACACTGAAGCTTTCTTT
D gene: TRBD2; clone size: .; CDR3 length: 12; J gene: TRBJ2-2; V gene: TRBV19; CDR3 protein: CATREVTGELFF; CDR3 DNA: TGTGCCACTCGGGAGGTCACCGGGGAGCTGTTTTTT
D gene: TRBD2; clone size: .; CDR3 length: 14; J gene: TRBJ2-1; V gene: TRBV20-1; CDR3 protein: CSAAGLANYNEQFF; CDR3 DNA: TGCAGCGCTGCCGGACTAGCGAACTACAATGAGCAGTTCTTC
D gene: TRBD1; clone size: many; CDR3 length: 17; J gene: TRBJ2-6; V gene: TRBV20-1; CDR3 protein: CSARSGQGSSGANVLTF; CDR3 DNA: TGCAGTGCTCGTTCGGGACAGGGTTCCTCTGGGGCCAACGTCCTGACTTTC
D gene: .; clone size: .; CDR3 length: 16; J gene: TRBJ2-1; V gene: TRBV4-2; CDR3 protein: CASSQELGVGYNEQFF; CDR3 DNA: TGTGCCAGCAGCCAAGAGCTCGGGGTGGGTTACAATGAGCAGTTCTTC
D gene: TRBD2; clone size: many; CDR3 length: 14; J gene: TRBJ2-1; V gene: TRBV20-1; CDR3 protein: CSPSLAGTYNEQFF; CDR3 DNA: TGCAGCCCTTCCCTAGCGGGCACCTACAATGAGCAGTTCTTC
D gene: TRBD1; clone size: .; CDR3 length: 15; J gene: TRBJ1-4; V gene: TRBV28; CDR3 protein: CASSFPGQGGEKLFF; CDR3 DNA: TGTGCCAGCAGTTTTCCAGGACAGGGCGGGGAAAAACTGTTTTTT
D gene: .; clone size: .; CDR3 length: 13; J gene: TRBJ1-5; V gene: TRBV14; CDR3 protein: CASSRGANQPQHF; CDR3 DNA: TGTGCCAGCAGCCGGGGGGCGAATCAGCCCCAGCATTTT
D gene: .; clone size: many; CDR3 length: 17; J gene: TRBJ1-1; V gene: TRBV20-1; CDR3 protein: CSARDLLERGGATEAFF; CDR3 DNA: TGCAGTGCTAGAGACCTCTTGGAACGAGGAGGGGCCACTGAAGCTTTCTTT
D gene: .; clone size: many; CDR3 length: 15; J gene: TRBJ1-5; V gene: TRBV2; CDR3 protein: CASSEGGERRRPQHF; CDR3 DNA: TGTGCCAGCAGTGAAGGGGGCGAGAGAAGGCGGCCCCAGCATTTT
D gene: TRBD1; clone size: few; CDR3 length: 15; J gene: TRBJ2-5; V gene: TRBV19; CDR3 protein: CASSREGTGQETQYF; CDR3 DNA: TGTGCCAGTAGTAGAGAAGGGACAGGGCAAGAGACCCAGTACTTC
D gene: .; clone size: many; CDR3 length: 14; J gene: TRBJ1-1; V gene: TRBV3-1; CDR3 protein: CASSQGQISTEAFF; CDR3 DNA: TGTGCCAGCAGCCAAGGACAGATCAGCACTGAAGCTTTCTTT
D gene: .; clone size: few; CDR3 length: 15; J gene: TRBJ1-5; V gene: TRBV27; CDR3 protein: CASSFSPYSNQPQHF; CDR3 DNA: TGTGCCAGCAGTTTTAGCCCATATAGCAATCAGCCCCAGCATTTT
D gene: TRBD2; clone size: many; CDR3 length: 14; J gene: TRBJ2-7; V gene: TRBV20-1; CDR3 protein: CSAMSGRGTREQYF; CDR3 DNA: TGCAGTGCGATGAGCGGGAGGGGGACGCGGGAGCAGTACTTC
D gene: TRBD2; clone size: .; CDR3 length: 16; J gene: TRBJ2-7; V gene: TRBV7-8; CDR3 protein: CASSLDERETPYEQYF; CDR3 DNA: TGTGCCAGCAGCTTAGATGAGCGGGAGACACCCTACGAGCAGTACTTC